Listed here are 17 T cell receptor beta chains from one sample, sequenced in a study of blood T cell repertoires in COVID-19. Using immunoSEQ multiplex PCR, the repertoire was profiled, and TCRdb retains in-frame clones only, with some absent. This table has roughly 220,000 clones, 85% to 90% appearing once. The sequenced sample consisted of peripheral blood. Source of these receptors: a man older than 75 with acute or convalescent COVID-19.

This clone was seen only a few times. The chain couples TRBV7-9 to TRBJ1-1; 9 nucleotides match TRBD1. J was trimmed by 6 bases and V by 3 bases; bases with no gene match: 8. Germline CDR1 reads SEHNR; CDR2 reads FQNEAQ (reference sequence). The CDR3 is made up of 15 amino acids. CDR3 residues: CASSLDWTGVAEAFF. DNA for the CDR3: TGTGCCAGCAGCTTGGACTGGACAGGGGTGGCTGAAGCTTTCTTT.

The V gene is TRBV30, the J gene TRBJ2-2, with a weak D call TRBD2 (6 bases). This CDR3 spans 14 amino acids. Germline V gives CDR1 GTSNPN, CDR2 SVGIG (reference sequence). Trimming removed 4 bases at V and 4 bases at J, with 13 bases between. The CDR3 DNA is TGTGCCTGGATGCCGGGACTCCTCACCGGGGAGCTGTTTTTT. It yields the protein CAWMPGLLTGELFF.

This clone was detected many times. The chain carries TRBV2 and TRBJ2-7, with 12 bases aligning to TRBD2. Per germline, CDR1 SNHLY and CDR2 FYNNEI. The CDR3 length is 14 residues. V shed 10 bases and J 4 bases; nucleotides not matched to a gene: 8. CDR3 sequence (DNA): TGTGCCACCCTGACTAGCGGGAGTTCGTACGAGCAGTACTTC. Its translation: CATLTSGSSYEQYF.

The sample holds one count of this clone. The genes are TRBV2 and TRBJ2-2; 11 nucleotides line up with TRBD2. V lost 0 bases and J lost 4; bases outside the gene matches: 4. CDR1 is SNHLY, CDR2 FYNNEI, per germline. This CDR3 contains 17 residues. CDR3 coding DNA: TGTGCCAGCAGTGAAGCTAGCGGGAGGGGCGGCACCGGGGAGCTGTTTTTT. It codes for CASSEASGRGGTGELFF.

The chain recombines TRBV28 with TRBJ2-7, with 7 nucleotides matching TRBD1. The V and J ends lost 6 bases and 3 bases, in that order; junction bases with no gene match: 11. CDR3 size: 15 residues. Germline CDR1 reads MDHEN; CDR2 reads SYDVKM. CDR3 loop: CASSLTDRILYEQYF. DNA of the CDR3: TGTGCCAGCAGCCTGACGGACAGGATTCTCTACGAGCAGTACTTC.

The chain carries TRBV6-1 and TRBJ1-4; 7 bases are a match to TRBD1. The CDR3 has 17 amino acids. Germline V lookup: CDR1 MNHNS, CDR2 SASEGT. J was trimmed by 6 bases and V by 3 bases; bases with no gene match: 13. This chain's CDR3 is CASSETGFSLGYEKLFF. As DNA, the CDR3 is TGTGCCAGCAGTGAGACAGGGTTCAGCCTCGGGTATGAAAAACTGTTTTTT.

This chain connects TRBV18 to TRBJ1-1, with 7 positions matching TRBD1. With 3 bases clipped from V and 2 bases from J, the junction kept 9 bases outside the gene matches. Germline V lookup: CDR1 KGHSH, CDR2 LQKENI. The length of the CDR3 is 16 residues. CDR3 in DNA: TGTGCCAGCTCACCTTTGCCGGGACAGATAAACACTGAAGCTTTCTTT. It codes for CASSPLPGQINTEAFF.

This chain joins TRBV7-8 and TRBJ2-1, with TRBD2 identical over 11 bases. The CDR3 runs 18 residues. Losses at the gene ends were 5 bases for V and 0 bases for J; bases not matched to a gene: 9. Germline CDR1 and CDR2: SGHVS and FQNEAQ. In DNA form, the CDR3 reads TGTGCCAGCAGCCGAGAGGGACTAGCGGCGAGCTCCTACAATGAGCAGTTCTTC. This sequence encodes CASSREGLAASSYNEQFF.

The genes are TRBV7-9 and TRBJ2-6, with 7 bases fitting TRBD1. In germline, CDR1 is SEHNR, CDR2 FQNEAQ (reference sequence). The CDR3 loop spans 16 amino acids. V lost 3 bases to trimming and J lost 4 bases; unmatched junction nucleotides: 6. The CDR3 loop reads CASSFKTGPGANVLTF. CDR3 coding DNA: TGTGCCAGCAGCTTCAAGACAGGGCCCGGGGCCAACGTCCTGACTTTC.

The gene calls are TRBV11-2 and TRBJ2-5; 7 positions match TRBD2. Germline V CDR1 and CDR2: SGHAT, FQNNGV. The CDR3 spans 15 residues. The ends lost 5 bases at V and 0 bases at J; junction bases unmatched: 6. Here the CDR3 DNA reads TGTGCCAGCAGCCCAAGGGGAGGGTACCAAGAGACCCAGTACTTC. It specifies CASSPRGGYQETQYF.

This clone was picked up a small number of times. The chain is built from TRBV5-1 and TRBJ1-6; 8 bases map to TRBD1. Trimming at V came to 4 bases and at J to 10 bases, leaving 16 bases not matched to a gene. CDR1 and CDR2 (germline): SGHRS, YFSETQ. The CDR3 contains 17 residues. CDR3 sequence: CASSADPGQGWGSPLHF. As DNA, the CDR3 is TGCGCCAGCAGCGCCGACCCCGGACAGGGTTGGGGCTCACCCCTCCACTTT. The whole variable domain, remainder taken from reference TRBV5-1 and TRBJ1-6, is KAGVTQTPRYLIKTRGQQVTLSCSPISGHRSVSWYQQTPGQGLQFLFEYFSETQRNKGNFPGRFSGRQFSNSRSEMNVSTLELGDSALYLCASSADPGQGWGSPLHFGNGTRLTVT.

The V call is TRBV19, the J call TRBJ1-3; 7 bases are a match to TRBD1. V gave up 4 bases and J gave up 5 bases; unmatched junction bases: 8. This CDR3 contains 15 residues. The V gene's germline CDR1 is LNHDA and CDR2 SQIVND (reference sequence). CDR3 sequence reads: CASSNSPTGRNTIYF. In DNA form, the CDR3 reads TGTGCCAGTAGTAATAGCCCGACAGGGCGAAACACCATATATTTT.

The rearrangement uses TRBV7-9 and TRBJ2-1, with 7 bases lining up with TRBD1. From germline, CDR1 is SEHNR and CDR2 FQNEAQ (reference sequence). The CDR3 has 12 amino acids. V gave up 6 bases and J gave up 8 bases; unmatched junction bases: 4. CDR3 sequence (DNA): TGTGCCAGCAGTCAGGGGGTCGATGAGCAGTTCTTC. Translating gives CASSQGVDEQFF.

This chain connects TRBV14 to TRBJ1-2; 7 bases are a match to TRBD1. This CDR3 has 13 amino acids. J lost 5 bases, V lost 5 bases, and 5 bases had no gene match. CDR1 and CDR2 from the germline V gene are SGHDN and FVKESK. In DNA form, the CDR3 reads TGTGCCAGCAGCGAGGACAGGACTTATGGCTACACCTTC. Its protein product is CASSEDRTYGYTF.

The chain couples TRBV7-2 to TRBJ2-7, with D maybe TRBD2 (5 bases). The V gene's germline CDR1 is SGHTA and CDR2 FQGNSA. The length of the CDR3 is 14 residues. V was cut by 5 bases and J by 2 bases, with 13 bases left in between. CDR3 in amino acids: CASSKADAAYEQYF. The CDR3 DNA reads TGTGCCAGCAGCAAAGCGGACGCAGCCTACGAGCAGTACTTC.

This clone is a singleton in its sample. This chain joins TRBV5-1 and TRBJ1-2; 10 bases align to TRBD1. V shed 4 bases and J 4 bases; nucleotides not matched to a gene: 7. CDR1 is SGHRS and CDR2 is YFSETQ in the germline V gene. There are 15 residues in the CDR3. The CDR3 loop reads CASSDDRQGAYGYTF. The CDR3 region has the DNA TGCGCCAGCAGCGACGATAGACAGGGGGCCTATGGCTACACCTTC.

V gene TRBV2 combines with J gene TRBJ2-3, with 10 bases matching TRBD2. The CDR3 sequence is 16 residues long. Germline CDR1 SNHLY, CDR2 FYNNEI. V was pared by 5 bases and J by 3 bases, with 8 bases of the junction left unmatched. This chain's CDR3 is CASSLTGLAATDTQYF. The CDR3 nucleotides read TGTGCCAGCAGTCTTACAGGACTAGCGGCGACAGATACGCAGTATTTT.